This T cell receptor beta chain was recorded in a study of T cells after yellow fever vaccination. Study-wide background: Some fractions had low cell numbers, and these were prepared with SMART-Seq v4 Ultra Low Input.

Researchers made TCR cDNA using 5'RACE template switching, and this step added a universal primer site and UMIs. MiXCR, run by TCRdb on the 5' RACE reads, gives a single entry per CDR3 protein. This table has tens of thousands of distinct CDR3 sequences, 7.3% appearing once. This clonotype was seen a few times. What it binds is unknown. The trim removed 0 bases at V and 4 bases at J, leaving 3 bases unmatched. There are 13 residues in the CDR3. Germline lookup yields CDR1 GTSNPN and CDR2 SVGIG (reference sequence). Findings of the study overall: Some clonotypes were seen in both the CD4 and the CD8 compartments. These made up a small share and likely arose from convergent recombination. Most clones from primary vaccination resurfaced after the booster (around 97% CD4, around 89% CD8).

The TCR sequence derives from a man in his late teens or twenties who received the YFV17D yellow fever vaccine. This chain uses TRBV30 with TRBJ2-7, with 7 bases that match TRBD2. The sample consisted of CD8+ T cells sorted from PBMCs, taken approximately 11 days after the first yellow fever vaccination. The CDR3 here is CAWSVTGGYEQYF. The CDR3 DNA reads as TGTGCCTGGAGTGTCACGGGGGGATACGAGCAGTACTTC.